One sample yielded the 26 T cell receptor beta chains listed below, sequenced in a study of blood T cell repertoires in COVID-19. Only in-frame clones appear in the TCRdb table, and some are missing; sequencing was by immunoSEQ multiplex PCR. The sample lists about 400,000 clones, around nine tenths occurring once. The sequenced material came from peripheral blood. The receptor source for this set is a woman aged 55-70 years with COVID-19, enrolled during active disease.

As DNA, the CDR3 is TGTGCCAGCAGTTTACAGGGGGCGCAGGGCTATGGCTACACCTTC. This translates into CASSLQGAQGYGYTF. The J gene is TRBJ1-2, the V gene TRBV7-2; 9 bases map to TRBD1. V shed 6 bases, J shed 4 bases, and the junction held 9 bases outside the gene matches. The CDR3 spans 15 residues. In germline, CDR1 is SGHTA, CDR2 FQGNSA.

The chain links TRBV13 to TRBJ2-6; D ambiguous. The CDR3 has 15 amino acids. V was cut by 0 bases and J by 4 bases, with 7 bases left in between. The V gene's germline CDR1 is PRHDT and CDR2 FYEKMQ (reference sequence). The CDR3 loop reads CASSLGLGGANVLTF. DNA of the CDR3: TGTGCCAGCAGCTTAGGGCTAGGAGGGGCCAACGTCCTGACTTTC.

The rearrangement uses TRBV6-4 and TRBJ2-7, with a tentative D call TRBD1 (6 bases). V was cut by 3 bases and J by 3 bases, with 9 bases left in between. The germline gives CDR1 MRHNA, CDR2 SNTAGT. The CDR3 runs 13 residues. CDR3 loop: CASSEEGVYEQYF. The CDR3 nucleotides are TGTGCCAGCAGTGAAGAGGGGGTCTACGAGCAGTACTTC.

The chain is built from TRBV11-2 and TRBJ2-7, with a tentative D call TRBD2 (6 bases). Deletions cut 3 bases from V and 1 base from J, with 10 bases between. The CDR3 runs 14 residues. Germline CDR1 is SGHAT and CDR2 is FQNNGV. The DNA for the CDR3 is TGTGCCAGCAGCTTGGCGCGGGGTTCCTACGAGCAGTACTTC. Encoded protein: CASSLARGSYEQYF.

This rearrangement joins TRBV2 to TRBJ2-2, with D perhaps matching TRBD1 (5 bases). This CDR3 region has 15 residues. V lost 3 bases and J lost 6, with 14 bases in between. CDR1 and CDR2 (germline): SNHLY, FYNNEI. This CDR3 reads CASSDLQGVPGELFF. DNA for the CDR3: TGTGCCAGCAGTGATTTGCAGGGTGTCCCCGGGGAGCTGTTTTTT.

The chain uses TRBV7-9 and TRBJ1-2; TRBD1 might be the D (5 bases). Germline CDR1 is SEHNR and CDR2 is FQNEAQ (reference sequence). Trimming shortened V by 2 bases and J by 1 base, and 11 bases separated the two germline ends. This CDR3 is 15 amino acids long. CDR3 nucleotides: TGTGCCAGCAGCTTAAGCCTGGGGCGTAACTATGGCTACACCTTC. The encoded protein is CASSLSLGRNYGYTF.

This chain joins TRBV19 and TRBJ2-3; 11 bases line up with TRBD2. J lost 12 bases, V lost 5 bases, and 16 bases had no gene match. CDR1 is LNHDA, CDR2 SQIVND, per germline (reference sequence). This CDR3 is 16 amino acids long. Written as DNA, the CDR3 is TGTGCCAGTAGTTCAGGTGGGGCTAGCGGGGGGTCCAGACAGTATTTT. Amino acids: CASSSGGASGGSRQYF.

The chain uses TRBV30 and TRBJ1-2; 7 nucleotides agree with TRBD1. With V trimmed by 1 base and J by 6 bases, 8 bases remained unmatched. The germline V gene encodes CDR1 GTSNPN and CDR2 SVGIG (reference sequence). The CDR3 spans 14 residues. CDR3 DNA sequence: TGTGCCTGGAGTGATCGACAGGGAGGACATGGCTACACCTTC. The encoded protein is CAWSDRQGGHGYTF.

The chain combines TRBV5-1 with TRBJ2-1, with TRBD2 matching 10 bases. With V trimmed by 4 bases and J by 8 bases, 12 bases remained unmatched. CDR3 length: 16 residues. CDR1 is SGHRS, CDR2 YFSETQ, per germline. CDR3 DNA sequence: TGCGCCAGCAGCCGATCGGCTAGCGGGGGCCTGGATGAGCAGTTCTTC. It specifies CASSRSASGGLDEQFF.

Turning to this clone: Additional DNA sequences in this sample encode the identical CDR3. The V call is TRBV29-1, the J call TRBJ1-2; the D gene is possibly TRBD1 (5 bases). The length of the CDR3 is 11 residues. With 7 bases removed from V and 4 bases from J, the gap between germline ends came to 10 bases. CDR1 is SQVTM, CDR2 ANQGSEA, per germline. The CDR3 region has the DNA TGCAGCGCCGGGGGAGGCTATGGCTACACCTTC. Translated: CSAGGGYGYTF.

The chain recombines TRBV27 with TRBJ2-1, with D possibly matching TRBD2 (7 bases). The CDR3 length is 14 residues. The germline V gene has CDR1 MNHEY and CDR2 SMNVEV (reference sequence). Trimming removed 4 bases from V and 4 bases from J, with 11 bases in between. CDR3 sequence: CASSYGGRYNEQFF. In DNA form, the CDR3 reads TGTGCCAGCAGTTACGGGGGGCGTTACAATGAGCAGTTCTTC.

The chain is built from TRBV19 and TRBJ1-6, with D unresolved. CDR3 size: 15 residues. Trimming stripped 5 bases from V and 9 bases from J, with 17 bases between. In germline, CDR1 is LNHDA, CDR2 SQIVND (reference sequence). CDR3 protein: CASSSDGLVPSPLHF. Here the CDR3 DNA reads TGTGCCAGTAGTTCCGACGGACTGGTGCCTTCACCCCTCCACTTT.

Concerning this clone: A junction end diverges from the germline sequence, so it may reflect a read error. The rearrangement links TRBV28 to TRBJ1-1, with a tentative D call TRBD1 (6 bases). Germline assignment: CDR1 MDHEN and CDR2 SYDVKM. CDR3 size: 15 residues. The CDR3 nucleotides are TGTGCCAACAGTTTACCCGGACAGCCAAACACTGAAGCTTTCTTT. Translating gives CANSLPGQPNTEAFF. The full variable domain, its missing parts supplied by reference TRBV28 and TRBJ1-1, is DVKVTQSSRYLVKRTGEKVFLECVQDMDHENMFWYRQDPGLGLRLIYFSYDVKMKEKGDIPEGYSVSREKKERFSLILESASTNQTSMYLCANSLPGQPNTEAFFGQGTRLTVV.

V usage is TRBV7-3 and J usage is TRBJ1-1; D not certain. This CDR3 spans 12 amino acids. Trimming removed 1 base at V and 8 bases at J, with 8 bases between. Germline values: CDR1 SGHTA, CDR2 FQGTGA. CDR3 protein: CASSLMSGEAFF. CDR3 sequence (DNA): TGTGCCAGCAGCTTAATGTCGGGGGAAGCTTTCTTT.

The V gene is TRBV5-8, the J gene TRBJ2-5; perhaps TRBD1 as D (5 bases). Trimming pared 3 bases from V and 4 bases from J, leaving 13 bases between. This CDR3 is built from 14 residues. Looked up from germline, CDR1 is SGHTS and CDR2 is YDEGEE. The CDR3 DNA sequence: TGTGCCAGCAGCTGGGGCTCACTGGGAGAGACCCAGTACTTC. Amino acid sequence: CASSWGSLGETQYF.

CDR3 nucleotides: TGTGCCAGCAGCGTAGAGGGGGGGCGCGCGGAGCCCCAGCATTTT. As protein: CASSVEGGRAEPQHF. The gene calls are TRBV9 and TRBJ1-5; possibly TRBD1 for D (6 bases). The V end lost 0 bases, the J end lost 8 bases, and 15 bases lay between the germline ends. This CDR3 spans 15 amino acids. Germline V gene lookup returns CDR1 SGDLS and CDR2 YYNGEE.

The rearrangement uses TRBV5-1 and TRBJ2-1; D gene ambiguous. Trimming took off 3 bases at V and 2 bases at J, with 18 bases between the two ends. The CDR3 is 17 amino acids. Germline V lookup: CDR1 SGHRS, CDR2 YFSETQ. CDR3 in DNA: TGCGCCAGCAGCTACGGGTCCAGCTCCTTCCCCTACAATGAGCAGTTCTTC. Translating gives CASSYGSSSFPYNEQFF.

The chain joins TRBV2 to TRBJ2-3; TRBD1 matches 9 bases. The V segment lost 1 base and the J segment 3 bases; nucleotides outside the gene matches: 2. CDR1 and CDR2 (germline): SNHLY, FYNNEI. The CDR3 has 15 residues. CDR3 DNA: TGTGCCAGCAGTGAAGACAGGGGGCCGACAGATACGCAGTATTTT. Protein product: CASSEDRGPTDTQYF.

About this clone: At one end, the junction sequence differs from germline, possibly due to a read error. The chain links TRBV5-1 to TRBJ2-5, with no clear D. The CDR3 is made up of 11 amino acids. Germline V gene lookup returns CDR1 SGHRS and CDR2 YFSETQ. Here the CDR3 reads CASSNQETQYF. In nucleotides, the CDR3 is TGCGCCAGCAGCAACCAGGAGACCCAGTACTTC.

The V gene is TRBV7-2, the J gene TRBJ2-2; TRBD2 matches at 8 bases. The germline V gene encodes CDR1 SGHTA and CDR2 FQGNSA. There are 17 residues in the CDR3. With V trimmed by 7 bases and J by 0 bases, 10 bases remained unmatched. The DNA of the CDR3 is TGTGCCAGCACCCCTCCGGTGGGACTAGCGAACACCGGGGAGCTGTTTTTT. Protein product: CASTPPVGLANTGELFF.

This chain connects TRBV4-2 to TRBJ2-1; TRBD2 might be the D (7 bases). Deletions cut 1 base from V and 2 bases from J, with 9 bases between. CDR1 LGHNA and CDR2 YNFKEQ come from the germline V gene. This CDR3 is 15 amino acids long. The CDR3 sequence is CASSQGGGAYNEQFF. The CDR3 nucleotides read TGTGCCAGCAGCCAAGGAGGGGGGGCCTACAATGAGCAGTTCTTC.

The chain couples TRBV5-6 to TRBJ1-3; D not certain. The V and J ends lost 0 bases and 4 bases respectively, with 11 bases between them. The length of the CDR3 is 15 residues. CDR1 and CDR2 from the germline V gene are SGHDT and YYEEEE. The CDR3 loop reads CASSLGPGEGNTIYF. Written as DNA, the CDR3 is TGTGCCAGCAGCTTGGGGCCAGGCGAGGGAAACACCATATATTTT.

The rearrangement uses TRBV6-1 and TRBJ2-2, with 12 bases that match TRBD1. The V segment lost 4 bases and the J segment 5 bases; nucleotides outside the gene matches: 5. Germline loops: CDR1 MNHNS, CDR2 SASEGT. The CDR3 has 16 amino acids. CDR3 bases: TGTGCCAGCAGTGGCGGGACAGGGGGCGATACCGGGGAGCTGTTTTTT. Translating it yields CASSGGTGGDTGELFF.

The rearrangement links TRBV6-5 to TRBJ1-4, with D unresolved. V was trimmed by 6 bases and J by 4 bases, leaving 15 bases between them. The CDR3 consists of 15 residues. Germline V gives CDR1 MNHEY, CDR2 SVGAGI. The DNA of the CDR3 is TGTGCCAGCAGGGACCCGGGAACTAATAATGAAAAACTGTTTTTT. It encodes CASRDPGTNNEKLFF.

J is TRBJ1-1 and V is TRBV15, with D maybe TRBD1 (6 bases). This CDR3 contains 15 residues. From germline, CDR1 is LNHNV and CDR2 YYDKDF (reference sequence). Trimming removed 0 bases from V and 0 bases from J, with 8 bases in between. The chain's CDR3 is CATSRDRGLNTEAFF. The CDR3 DNA reads TGTGCCACCAGCAGAGACAGGGGATTGAACACTGAAGCTTTCTTT.

The rearrangement joins TRBV10-3 to TRBJ1-2; 7 bases are a match to TRBD1. The V segment lost 2 bases and the J segment 5 bases; nucleotides outside the gene matches: 11. This CDR3 is 16 amino acids long. Germline V gene data show CDR1 as ENHRY and CDR2 as SYGVKD. CDR3 in DNA: TGTGCCATCAGTGAGCCGAGACAGGGTGGCAGGTATGGCTACACCTTC. Translating it yields CAISEPRQGGRYGYTF.